The T cell receptor (beta chain) under discussion was sequenced for a study of CXCR3-negative and CXCR3-positive naive CD8 T cells. The overall study: Summed over all libraries, TRB reads came to some 130 million, with about 1.5 +/- 0.3 million per library. Overall study findings and caveats: Within a donor, both naive subsets shared TRBV-TRBJ usage, unlike memory cells. Fresh PBMCs went into most assays, and CXCR3 expression partly declined after cryopreservation.

The germline V gene encodes CDR1 SQVTM and CDR2 ANQGSEA. The CDR3 covers 12 residues. The authors made the TRB cDNA libraries by 5' RACE using UMI labels. TCRdb reanalyzed the 5' RACE reads, giving one entry per CDR3 protein sequence and no DNA. The sample's table shows 45,000 to 65,000 distinct CDR3 sequences. Concerning this clonotype: Antigen: not known.

The sample was memory CD8+ T cells from blood. The origin of this receptor is a human donor in good health. Some clones in this sample may be carry-over from other donors' samples. V usage is TRBV29-1 and J usage is TRBJ2-2. The CDR3 sequence is CSVLPETGELFF.